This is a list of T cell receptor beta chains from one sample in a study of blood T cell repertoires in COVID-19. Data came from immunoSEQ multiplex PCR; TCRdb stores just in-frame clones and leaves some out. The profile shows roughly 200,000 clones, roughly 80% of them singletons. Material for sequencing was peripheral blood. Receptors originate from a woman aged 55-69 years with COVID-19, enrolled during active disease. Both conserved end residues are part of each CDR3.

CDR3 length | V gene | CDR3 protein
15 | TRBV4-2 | CASSQGEGGYNEQFF
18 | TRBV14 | CASSQSSTGTRRNNEQFF
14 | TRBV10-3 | CAISLGQGEKQAFF
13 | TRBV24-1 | CATASGGTDTQYF
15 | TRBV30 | CAWNTPERGPYGYTF
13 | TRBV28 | CASSTPSGNTIYF
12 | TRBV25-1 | CASLSPGNTIYF
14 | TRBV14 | CASSQGQFYNEQFF
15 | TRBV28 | CASSEAGSSNQPQHF
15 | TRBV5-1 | CASAGLAGGTDTQYF
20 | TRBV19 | CASSMAGTSGAQTVKGTQYF
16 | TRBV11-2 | CASSLGAGAGTDTQYF
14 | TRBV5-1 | CASSAREGREKLFF
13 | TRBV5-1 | CASSFSAQETQYF
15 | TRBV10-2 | CASSAMTGRTGELFF
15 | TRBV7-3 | CASSSTRGTTGELFF
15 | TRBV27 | CASSLSPALSETQYF
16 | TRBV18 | CASSPRVGANTGELFF
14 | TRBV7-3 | CASSPGQGKGEAFF
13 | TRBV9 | CASRETGGNTIYF
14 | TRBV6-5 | CASKASATSYEQYF
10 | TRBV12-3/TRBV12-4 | CASSFEETFF
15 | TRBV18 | CATSGQGATNEKLFF
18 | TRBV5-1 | CASSPRTSGGPNTGELFF
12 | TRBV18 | CASSPSSHEQYF
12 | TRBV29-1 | CSVTGPNQPQHF
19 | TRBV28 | CASSLLPGQGLTSNQPQHF
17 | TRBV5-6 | CASSLLAGGRSAYEQYF
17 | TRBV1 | CTSSPGGNNLGTGELFF
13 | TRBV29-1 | CSVDGGVQETQYF
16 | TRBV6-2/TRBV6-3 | CASSYLGTGVADTQYF
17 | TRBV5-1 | CASSSRGLAGPYNEQFF
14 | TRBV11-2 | CASSLDRGWREQFF
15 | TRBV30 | CAWSARTSGTYEQYF
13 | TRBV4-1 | CASRGQGADTQYF
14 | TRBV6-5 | CASSSPGDRQTQYF
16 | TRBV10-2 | CASSESMGLATGTQYF
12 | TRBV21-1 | CASIKRIQPQHF
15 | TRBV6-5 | CASSYRGLAGDEQFF
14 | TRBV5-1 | CASSLVGAVSPLHF
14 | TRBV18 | CASSPLSGSYEQYF
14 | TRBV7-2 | CASSLSGSNYEQYF
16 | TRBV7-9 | CASSYRGGSDTGELFF